The 5 T cell receptor beta chains below come from one sample, sequenced in a study of tumor-infiltrating lymphocytes in primary liver carcinoma. From roughly 470 ng total RNA, TCR beta cDNA was generated with a primer in the constant region. Sequencing libraries for TCR beta derived from three nested multiplex PCR rounds that used slightly modified ARM-PCR. Amplification in the first two PCR rounds was performed using TRBV1-TRBV30 forward primers and a C-beta reverse primer for around 11 cycles each. MiXCR, applied by TCRdb to the multiplex PCR reads, yields one record per CDR3 protein. Among about 120,000 distinct CDR3 sequences listed, around 65% were seen once. Co-extraction yielded RNA and DNA from roughly 20-30 mg of unsorted bulk tissue. The material sequenced was tumor-adjacent normal liver tissue. The receptors come from a woman aged 60-75 years with primary liver carcinoma and hepatitis B virus infection.

For this clonotype: With a much larger clone just one base away, this may be a read error. The conserved phenylalanine or tryptophan is not found at the CDR3 terminus, so this likely reflects a read error. This chain uses TRBV5-1 with TRBJ1-1; D gene uncertain. Per the germline V gene, CDR1 is SGHRS and CDR2 is YFSETQ. The germline V and J ends were trimmed by 4 bases and 4 bases, with 14 bases remaining between them. This CDR3 comprises 14 residues. CDR3 in amino acids: CASSPLTDITEAFL. The CDR3 coding sequence is TGCGCCAGCAGCCCGCTGACCGATATCACTGAAGCTTTCTTA.

With respect to this clonotype: The germline gene is not matched at one end of the junction; a read error may be the cause. The V gene is TRBV11-2, the J gene TRBJ1-3; no reliable D call. This CDR3 has 15 amino acids. CDR1 and CDR2 from the germline V gene are SGHAT and FQNNGV. As DNA, the CDR3 is TGCGCCACTCGGGAAGACACTACCTCTGGAAACATCATATATTTT. It encodes CATREDTTSGNIIYF.

The gene calls are TRBV7-6 and TRBJ2-2, with D unresolved. The germline gives CDR1 SGHVS, CDR2 FNYEAQ. V gave up 1 base and J gave up 5 bases, with 11 bases separating them. The CDR3 is made up of 15 amino acids. CDR3 region: CASSLEIGRTGELFF. The DNA of the CDR3 is TGTGCCAGCAGCTTAGAAATCGGCCGGACCGGGGAGCTGTTTTTT. Full variable domain (missing parts from reference TRBV7-6 and TRBJ2-2): GAGVSQSPRYKVTKRGQDVALRCDPISGHVSLYWYRQALGQGPEFLTYFNYEAQQDKSGLPNDRFSAERPEGSISTLTIQRTEQRDSAMYRCASSLEIGRTGELFFGEGSRLTVL.

As to this clonotype: Because the CDR3 is missing its conserved closing phenylalanine or tryptophan, this is likely a read error. The chain is built from TRBV7-9 and TRBJ2-3; D may be TRBD2 (6 bases). Trimming pared 8 bases from V and 2 bases from J, leaving 17 bases between. This CDR3 region has 15 residues. Germline V lookup: CDR1 SEHNR, CDR2 FQNEAQ (reference sequence). In DNA form, the CDR3 reads TGTGCCAGCGGATTCCCGGGAGTAATCACAGATACGCAGTATATT. Amino acid sequence: CASGFPGVITDTQYI.

A word on this clonotype: A read error may produce the germline difference seen at one junction end. The genes are TRBV4-1 and TRBJ1-6; D is ambiguous. CDR3 length equals 13 residues. Per the germline V gene, CDR1 is MGHRA and CDR2 is YSYEKL. The CDR3 protein is CASSQDPSRPLHF. The CDR3 nucleotides are TGCGCCAGCAGCCAAGATCCCAGCCGGCCCCTCCACTTC.